This TCR beta chain was identified during a study of shared clonotypes between healthy human individuals. CCR7-negative CD45RA+ TemRA cells were pooled with CD45RO+ cells for CD8 memory. Original handling: Owing to the provision of junction-only sequences devoid of quality scores by immunoSEQ, filtering differed. Some clones are missing from TCRdb's copy, which holds only in-frame ones; the method was immunoSEQ multiplex PCR. The V and J calls and clone size are taken from that table; D and trimming were inferred from the DNA. The data show about 690,000 clones, less than 95% seen once. The source is a man between 18 and 35 years old in good health. Some clones in this sample may be carry-over from other donors' samples. Sequencing was carried out using memory CD8+ T cells from PBMCs. Subset of the sample: CD45RO+ cells pooled with CCR7-negative TemRA cells.

The CDR3 DNA reads as TGTGCCAGCAGCTTTGCACCCCAAGGGGACGAGCAGTACTTC. This sequence encodes CASSFAPQGDEQYF. V gene TRBV7-9 combines with J gene TRBJ2-7, with D tentatively TRBD1 (5 bases). Germline CDR1 and CDR2: SEHNR and FQNEAQ (reference sequence). V was cut by 3 bases and J by 5 bases, with 14 bases left in between. The CDR3 length is 14 residues.